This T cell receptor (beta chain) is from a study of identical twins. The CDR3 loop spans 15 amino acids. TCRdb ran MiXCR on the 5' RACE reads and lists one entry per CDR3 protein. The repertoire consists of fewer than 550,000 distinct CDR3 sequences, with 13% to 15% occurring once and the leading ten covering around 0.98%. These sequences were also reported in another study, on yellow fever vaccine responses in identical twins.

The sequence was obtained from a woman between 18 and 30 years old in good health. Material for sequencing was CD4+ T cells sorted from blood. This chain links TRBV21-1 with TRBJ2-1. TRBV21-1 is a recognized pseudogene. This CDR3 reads CASSKRVWAYNEQFF. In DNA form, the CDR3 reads TGTGCCAGCAGCAAAAGAGTATGGGCCTACAATGAGCAGTTCTTC.